This TCR beta chain is from a study of T cell responses to AZD1222 COVID-19 vaccine. Study findings and constraints: Donors were largely white British and mainly female; clonal diversity was possibly underestimated. With two AZD1222 doses given, Spike-specific TCR breadth and depth both rose. Just a handful of people given AZD1222 tested seropositive at baseline.

Points on this clone: Its antigen is currently unknown.

This CDR3 is 15 amino acids long. Germline CDR1 reads LGHDT; CDR2 reads YNNKEL (reference sequence). V trimming: 6 bases; J trimming: 6 bases; junction bases outside the gene matches: 10. The repertoire was sequenced with immunoSEQ multiplex PCR; TCRdb's copy has only in-frame clones and lacks some. The sample carries tens of thousands of clones, 80% to 90% recorded once. Second-dose schedules of about 4 or about 12 weeks were combined. The sequences come from peripheral blood, collected 28 days after the second AZD1222 dose. The source is an adult who received the AZD1222 COVID-19 vaccine. The chain employs TRBV3-1 (or the pseudogene TRBV3-2) and TRBJ2-1; 8 bases fit TRBD1. The CDR3 DNA reads TGTGCCAGCAGGGGAAGCCCAGGGGGCATCAATGAGCAGTTCTTC. Amino acid sequence: CASRGSPGGINEQFF.